These 7 T cell receptor beta chains were sequenced from one sample in a study of T cell responses to AZD1222 COVID-19 vaccine. This table comes from immunoSEQ multiplex PCR, and its TCRdb copy is limited to in-frame clones, with some not included. This table holds tens of thousands of clones, roughly 82% found once. This specimen consisted of peripheral blood, obtained on day 0 of AZD1222 vaccination. These receptors originate from an adult in good health.

The chain links TRBV2 to TRBJ1-1, with 8 bases lining up with TRBD1. V gave up 7 bases and J gave up 1 base; unmatched junction bases: 5. CDR1 and CDR2 from the germline V gene are SNHLY and FYNNEI. This CDR3 is built from 14 residues. CDR3 loop: CASTGGARNTEAFF. Here the CDR3 DNA reads TGTGCCAGCACAGGGGGCGCAAGGAACACTGAAGCTTTCTTT.

The gene calls are TRBV19 and TRBJ1-3; D may be TRBD1 (5 bases). The CDR3 totals 16 residues. Per the germline V gene, CDR1 is LNHDA and CDR2 is SQIVND (reference sequence). V was pared by 3 bases and J by 0 bases, with 12 bases between. For the CDR3, the DNA is TGTGCCAGTAGTATTGCGCGGGGGAGCTCTGGAAACACCATATATTTT. Residues: CASSIARGSSGNTIYF.

The chain has TRBV6-5 and TRBJ1-3; D call uncertain. The germline CDR1 and CDR2 sequences are MNHEY and SVGAGI. Trimming left V 6 bases short and J 0 bases short, with 9 bases between. The CDR3 contains 14 residues. The CDR3 protein is CASRPDFSGNTIYF. CDR3 in DNA: TGTGCCAGCAGACCGGACTTCTCTGGAAACACCATATATTTT.

The chain uses TRBV13 and TRBJ1-1; D is undetermined. Trimming took off 2 bases at V and 0 bases at J, with 13 bases between the two ends. The V gene's germline CDR1 is PRHDT and CDR2 FYEKMQ (reference sequence). CDR3 length equals 16 residues. CDR3 bases: TGTGCCAGCAGCTTAAGTCCGGGCAGCTTGAACACTGAAGCTTTCTTT. Protein: CASSLSPGSLNTEAFF.

The gene calls are TRBV4-3 and TRBJ2-4, with D uncertain. The germline V gene has CDR1 LGHNA and CDR2 YSLEER. The CDR3 length is 13 residues. V was clipped by 0 bases and J by 9 bases, with 9 bases between them. The CDR3 is CASSQDGPGIQYF. CDR3 DNA sequence: TGCGCCAGCAGCCAAGACGGTCCGGGCATTCAGTACTTC.

This chain uses TRBV10-3 with TRBJ1-3; D perhaps matches TRBD1 (6 bases). This CDR3 contains 15 residues. Per the germline V gene, CDR1 is ENHRY and CDR2 is SYGVKD. Deletions cut 2 bases from V and 2 bases from J, with 10 bases between. CDR3: CAISESRGPGNTIYF. In DNA, the CDR3 is TGTGCCATCAGTGAGAGCAGGGGCCCTGGAAACACCATATATTTT.

The chain uses TRBV27 and TRBJ1-2; TRBD1 is a possible D gene (5 bases). Trimming removed 5 bases at V and 0 bases at J, with 10 bases between. The CDR3 extends over 14 amino acids. Germline assignment: CDR1 MNHEY and CDR2 SMNVEV (reference sequence). The CDR3 bases are TGTGCCAGCAGTCCTCGGGGCGCTAACTATGGCTACACCTTC. Its protein product is CASSPRGANYGYTF.